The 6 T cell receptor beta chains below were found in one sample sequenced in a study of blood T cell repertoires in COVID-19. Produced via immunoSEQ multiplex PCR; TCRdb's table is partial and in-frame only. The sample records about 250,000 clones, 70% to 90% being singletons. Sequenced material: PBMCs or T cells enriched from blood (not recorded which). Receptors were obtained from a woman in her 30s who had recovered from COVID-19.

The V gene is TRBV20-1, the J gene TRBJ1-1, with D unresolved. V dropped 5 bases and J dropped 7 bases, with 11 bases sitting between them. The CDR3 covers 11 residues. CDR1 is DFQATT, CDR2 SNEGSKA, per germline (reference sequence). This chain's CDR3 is CSAPWAIEAFF. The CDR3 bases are TGCAGTGCTCCTTGGGCCATTGAAGCTTTCTTT.

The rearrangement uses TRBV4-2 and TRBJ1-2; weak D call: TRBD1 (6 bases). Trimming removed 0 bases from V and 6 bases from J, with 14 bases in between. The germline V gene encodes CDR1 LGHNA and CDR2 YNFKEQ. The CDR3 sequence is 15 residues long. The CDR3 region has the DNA TGTGCCAGCAGCCAAGACACCGGGACATCCGATGGCTACACCTTC. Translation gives CASSQDTGTSDGYTF.

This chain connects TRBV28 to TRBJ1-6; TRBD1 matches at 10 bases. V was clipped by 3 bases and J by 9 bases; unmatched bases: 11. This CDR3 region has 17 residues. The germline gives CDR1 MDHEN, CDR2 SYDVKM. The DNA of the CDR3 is TGTGCCAGCAGTTTCCCTGGACCGGGGGACAGGGGTTCACCCCTCCACTTT. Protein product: CASSFPGPGDRGSPLHF.

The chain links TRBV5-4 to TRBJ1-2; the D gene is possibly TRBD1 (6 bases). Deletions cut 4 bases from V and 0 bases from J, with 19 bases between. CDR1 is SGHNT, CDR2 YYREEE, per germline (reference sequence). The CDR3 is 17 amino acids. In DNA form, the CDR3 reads TGTGCCAGCAGCCGAGGACAGTTACTTAGATCTAACTATGGCTACACCTTC. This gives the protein CASSRGQLLRSNYGYTF.

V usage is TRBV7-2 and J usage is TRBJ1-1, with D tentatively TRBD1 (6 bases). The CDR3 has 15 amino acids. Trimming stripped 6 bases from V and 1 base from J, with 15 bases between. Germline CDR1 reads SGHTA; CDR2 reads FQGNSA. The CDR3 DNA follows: TGTGCCAGCAGATATACCCACAGGGAGAACACTGAAGCTTTCTTT. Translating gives CASRYTHRENTEAFF.

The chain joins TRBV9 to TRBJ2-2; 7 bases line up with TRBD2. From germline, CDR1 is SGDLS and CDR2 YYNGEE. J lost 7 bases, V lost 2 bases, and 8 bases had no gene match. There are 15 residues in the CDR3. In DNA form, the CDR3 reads TGTGCCAGCAGCGTGATGCGGGAGCTGCACGGGGAGCTGTTTTTT. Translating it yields CASSVMRELHGELFF.